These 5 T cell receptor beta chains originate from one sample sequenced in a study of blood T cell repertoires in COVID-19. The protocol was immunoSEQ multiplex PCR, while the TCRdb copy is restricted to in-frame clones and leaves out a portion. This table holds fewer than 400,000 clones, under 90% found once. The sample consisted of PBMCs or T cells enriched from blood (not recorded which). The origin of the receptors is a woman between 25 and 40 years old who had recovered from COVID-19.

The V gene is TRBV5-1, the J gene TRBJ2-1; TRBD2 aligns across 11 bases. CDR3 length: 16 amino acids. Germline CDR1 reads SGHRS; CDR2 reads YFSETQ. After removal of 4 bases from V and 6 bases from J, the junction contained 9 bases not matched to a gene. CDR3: CASSLQGLAVGNEQFF. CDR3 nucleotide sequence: TGCGCCAGCAGCCTTCAGGGACTAGCGGTCGGCAATGAGCAGTTCTTC.

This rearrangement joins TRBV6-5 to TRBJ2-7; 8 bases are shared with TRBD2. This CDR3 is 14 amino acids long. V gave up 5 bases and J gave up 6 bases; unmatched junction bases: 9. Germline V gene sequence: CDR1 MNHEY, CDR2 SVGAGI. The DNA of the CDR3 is TGTGCCAGCAGTCGGGGGGGGCTTTACTCCGAGCAGTACTTC. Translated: CASSRGGLYSEQYF.

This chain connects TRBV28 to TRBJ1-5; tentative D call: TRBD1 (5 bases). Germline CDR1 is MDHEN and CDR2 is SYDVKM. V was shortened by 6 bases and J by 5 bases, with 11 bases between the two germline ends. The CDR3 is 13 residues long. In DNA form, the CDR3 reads TGTGCCAGCAGCCTGGGACTGGATCAGCCCCAGCATTTT. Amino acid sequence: CASSLGLDQPQHF. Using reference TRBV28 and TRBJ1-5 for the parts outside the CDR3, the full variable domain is DVKVTQSSRYLVKRTGEKVFLECVQDMDHENMFWYRQDPGLGLRLIYFSYDVKMKEKGDIPEGYSVSREKKERFSLILESASTNQTSMYLCASSLGLDQPQHFGDGTRLSIL.

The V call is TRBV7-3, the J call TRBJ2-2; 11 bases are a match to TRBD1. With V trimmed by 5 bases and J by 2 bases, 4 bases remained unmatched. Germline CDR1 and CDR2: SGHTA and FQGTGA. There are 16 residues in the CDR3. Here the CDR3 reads CASSPRTGGNTGELFF. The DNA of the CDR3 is TGTGCCAGCAGCCCGAGGACAGGGGGCAACACCGGGGAGCTGTTTTTT.

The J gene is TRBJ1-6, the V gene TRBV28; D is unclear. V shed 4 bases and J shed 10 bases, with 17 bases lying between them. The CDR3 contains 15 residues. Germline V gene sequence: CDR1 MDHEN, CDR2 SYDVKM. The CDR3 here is CASSSPAGNGSPLHF. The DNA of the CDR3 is TGTGCCAGCAGTTCCCCTGCAGGCAATGGATCACCCCTCCACTTT.